This T cell receptor (beta chain) came from a study of blood T cell repertoires in COVID-19. About the study: Donors in the United States, Italy and Spain gave samples during acute or convalescent COVID-19. T cells, B-cell-depleted T cells, or PBMCs supplied cDNA or gDNA.

Methods used by the authors: Estimates of nucleated cell counts were drawn from the amplification of reference gene primers. Libraries were prepared by immunoSEQ multiplex PCR; TCRdb keeps only in-frame clonotypes and omits some of them. From that table come the V and J calls and clone size; the DNA was used to work out D and trimming. The sample contains about 370,000 clones, nearly 90% of which appear only once. V dropped 4 bases and J dropped 5; count of bases not matched to a gene: 7. The CDR3 contains 14 residues. CDR1 is SNHLY and CDR2 is FYNNEI in the germline V gene. V gene TRBV2 combines with J gene TRBJ1-1; 7 bases line up with TRBD1. The clonotype was recovered from a man aged 18 to 30 with active or convalescent COVID-19. The material sequenced was peripheral blood. CDR3 DNA sequence: TGTGCCAGCAGTGGACAGGGTGAGGGGACTGAAGCTTTCTTT. Its translation is CASSGQGEGTEAFF.